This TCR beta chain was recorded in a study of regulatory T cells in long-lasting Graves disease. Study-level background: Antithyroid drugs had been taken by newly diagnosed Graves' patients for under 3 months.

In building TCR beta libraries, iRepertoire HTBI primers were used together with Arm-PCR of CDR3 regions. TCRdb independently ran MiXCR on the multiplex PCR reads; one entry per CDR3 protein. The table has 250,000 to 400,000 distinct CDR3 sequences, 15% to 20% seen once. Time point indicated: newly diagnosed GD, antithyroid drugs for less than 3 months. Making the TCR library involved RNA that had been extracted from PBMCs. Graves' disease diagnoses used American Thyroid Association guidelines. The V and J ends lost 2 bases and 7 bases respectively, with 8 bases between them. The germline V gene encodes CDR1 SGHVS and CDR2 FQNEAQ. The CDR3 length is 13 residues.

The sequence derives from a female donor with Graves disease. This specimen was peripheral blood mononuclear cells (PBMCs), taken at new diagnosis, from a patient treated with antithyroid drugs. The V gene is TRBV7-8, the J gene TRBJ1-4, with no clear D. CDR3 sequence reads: CASSLRWVEKLFF. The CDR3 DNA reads TGTGCCAGCAGCTTAAGATGGGTTGAAAAACTGTTTTTT.